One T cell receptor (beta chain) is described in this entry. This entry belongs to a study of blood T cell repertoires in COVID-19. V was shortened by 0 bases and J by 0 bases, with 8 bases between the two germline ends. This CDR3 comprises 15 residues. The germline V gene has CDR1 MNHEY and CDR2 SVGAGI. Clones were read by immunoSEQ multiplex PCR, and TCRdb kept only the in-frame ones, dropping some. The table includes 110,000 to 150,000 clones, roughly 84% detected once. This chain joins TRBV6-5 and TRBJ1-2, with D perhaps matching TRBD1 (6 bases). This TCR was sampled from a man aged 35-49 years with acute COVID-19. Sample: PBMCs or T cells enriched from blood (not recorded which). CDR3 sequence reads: CASSYSDSTNYGYTF. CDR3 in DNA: TGTGCCAGCAGTTACTCGGACAGTACTAACTATGGCTACACCTTC.